This TCR beta chain was sequenced for a study of blood T cells in healthy people across ages. CDR1 is KGHDR and CDR2 is SFDVKD in the germline V gene. This CDR3 region has 15 residues. Next came a second PCR, run for roughly 7 to 12 cycles, which used a sample-barcoded 5' primer along with a J-beta primer mix. TCRdb re-called the 5' RACE reads with MiXCR, one entry per CDR3 protein. The table records hundreds of thousands of distinct CDR3 sequences, 44% of them present only once. This clonotype has more than one count but fewer than ten. At one end, the junction sequence differs from germline, possibly due to a read error.

The chain links TRBV24-1 to TRBJ2-1; TRBD2 agrees at 11 bases. This clonotype was sampled from a man aged 60 to 69 in good health. Sequenced: blood. DNA for the CDR3: TGCCTAGGGGCTAGCGGGGGGCGGCAGGACAATGAGCAGTTCTTC. This encodes CLGASGGRQDNEQFF.